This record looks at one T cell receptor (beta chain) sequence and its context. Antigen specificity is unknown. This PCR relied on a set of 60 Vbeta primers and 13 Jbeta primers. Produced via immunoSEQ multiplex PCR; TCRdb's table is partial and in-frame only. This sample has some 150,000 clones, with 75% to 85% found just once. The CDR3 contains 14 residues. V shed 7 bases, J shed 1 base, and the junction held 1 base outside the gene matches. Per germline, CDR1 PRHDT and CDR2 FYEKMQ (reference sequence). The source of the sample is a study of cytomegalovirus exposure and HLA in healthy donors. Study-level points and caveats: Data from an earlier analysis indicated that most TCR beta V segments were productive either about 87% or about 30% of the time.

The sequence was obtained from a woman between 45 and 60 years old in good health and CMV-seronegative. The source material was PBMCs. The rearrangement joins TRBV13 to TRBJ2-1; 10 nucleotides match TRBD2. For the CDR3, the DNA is TGTGCCAGCATAGCGGGAGGATCCTACAATGAGCAGTTCTTC. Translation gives CASIAGGSYNEQFF.